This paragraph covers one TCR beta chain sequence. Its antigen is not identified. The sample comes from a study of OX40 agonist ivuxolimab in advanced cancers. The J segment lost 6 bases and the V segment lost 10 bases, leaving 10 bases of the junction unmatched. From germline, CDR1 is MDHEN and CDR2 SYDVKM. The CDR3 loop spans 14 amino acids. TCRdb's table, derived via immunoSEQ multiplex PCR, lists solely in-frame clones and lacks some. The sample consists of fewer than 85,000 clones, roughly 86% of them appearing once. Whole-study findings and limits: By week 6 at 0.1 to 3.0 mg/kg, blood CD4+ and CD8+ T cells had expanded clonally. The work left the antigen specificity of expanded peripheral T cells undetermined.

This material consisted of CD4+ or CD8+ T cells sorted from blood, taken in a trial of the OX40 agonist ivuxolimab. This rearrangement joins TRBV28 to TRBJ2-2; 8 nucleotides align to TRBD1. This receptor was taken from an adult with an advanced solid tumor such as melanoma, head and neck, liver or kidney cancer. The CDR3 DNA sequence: TGTGCCACTTGGACAGGGACTCTCTCCGGGGAGCTGTTTTTT. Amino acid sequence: CATWTGTLSGELFF.